This T cell receptor beta chain was observed in a study of CD8 T cells in ankylosing spondylitis. Regarding the study as a whole: Disease-associated clones were CD8+ and fairly uncommon in peripheral blood. Disease-linked clones were reportedly significantly enriched in matched ankylosing spondylitis synovial fluid. For ankylosing spondylitis blood, a TCR beta motif of 7 or 8 highly homologous variants appeared characteristic.

With respect to this clonotype: Its antigen is not identified.

TCRdb reanalysed the 5' RACE reads using MiXCR and keeps one entry per CDR3 protein. The sample consists of 400,000 to 450,000 distinct CDR3 sequences, 17% of them appearing once. Germline V gene data show CDR1 as SNHLY and CDR2 as FYNNEI. V shed 1 base and J 4 bases; nucleotides not matched to a gene: 3. The CDR3 loop spans 15 amino acids. The chain employs TRBV2 and TRBJ2-1; TRBD2 matches 8 bases. Sequences were obtained from blood, either unsorted or a sorted T cell fraction (not recorded which). The sequence derives from a male donor with ankylosing spondylitis. The CDR3 sequence is CASSEVTSAYNEQFF. In DNA, the CDR3 is TGTGCCAGCAGTGAAGTGACTAGCGCATACAATGAGCAGTTCTTC.